This is a list of T cell receptor beta chains from one sample in a study of blood T cell repertoires in COVID-19. Sequencing used immunoSEQ multiplex PCR; TCRdb keeps in-frame clones, though not all of them. Among under 300,000 clones, under 90% were seen once, and the ten largest hold approximately 2.2%. The sequenced sample was peripheral blood. The receptor set was obtained from a middle-aged man with acute or convalescent COVID-19. Both conserved end residues are part of each CDR3. Fields, in order: J gene, V gene, clone size, D gene, CDR3 DNA, CDR3 protein. A D gene is named only where the DNA matches it firmly. The size field is filled for only some rows; it gives once, few, many or a size class.

J: TRBJ2-5
V: TRBV25-1
size: NA
D: TRBD2
DNA: TGTGCCAGCAGTGAAACGGTAGCGGGGGCGGGAAAGACCCAGTACTTC
CDR3: CASSETVAGAGKTQYF

J: TRBJ2-2
V: TRBV10-3
size: NA
D: NA
DNA: TGTGCCATCAGTGACCGGGGGGCCAACACCGGGGAGCTGTTTTTT
CDR3: CAISDRGANTGELFF

J: TRBJ1-1
V: TRBV10-3
size: medium-sized
D: NA
DNA: TGTGCCACCACCGGACAGTTGATGAACACTGAAGCTTTCTTT
CDR3: CATTGQLMNTEAFF

J: TRBJ2-7
V: TRBV6-5
size: once
D: NA
DNA: TGTGCCACCCTCGACAGGATCTCCTACGAGCAGTACTTC
CDR3: CATLDRISYEQYF

J: TRBJ2-3
V: TRBV27
size: once
D: NA
DNA: TGTGCCAGCAGTTTACGGACAGTTTTGGATACGCAGTATTTT
CDR3: CASSLRTVLDTQYF

J: TRBJ1-4
V: TRBV7-2
size: NA
D: NA
DNA: TGTGCCAGCAGTCCCTCTGGAGCAACTAATGAAAAACTGTTTTTT
CDR3: CASSPSGATNEKLFF

J: TRBJ1-2
V: TRBV6-1
size: NA
D: NA
DNA: TGTGCCAGCAGTGAAATGGGGGCGGACTATGGCTACACCTTC
CDR3: CASSEMGADYGYTF

J: TRBJ2-2
V: TRBV2
size: NA
D: TRBD1
DNA: TGTGCCAGCATCGGACAGGGCCTAACCGGGGAGCTGTTTTTT
CDR3: CASIGQGLTGELFF

J: TRBJ1-1
V: TRBV5-1
size: NA
D: NA
DNA: TGCGCCAGCAGACTCTCGACAGTCACTGAAGCTTTCTTT
CDR3: CASRLSTVTEAFF

J: TRBJ1-4
V: TRBV9
size: few
D: TRBD1
DNA: TGTGCCAGCAGCGTCCAGGGGGCAGGAGAAAAACTGTTTTTT
CDR3: CASSVQGAGEKLFF

J: TRBJ1-4
V: TRBV5-1
size: NA
D: NA
DNA: TGCGCCAGCAGCTTGGTCCCCTCGACAGCAACTAATGAAAAACTGTTTTTT
CDR3: CASSLVPSTATNEKLFF

J: TRBJ1-4
V: TRBV30
size: NA
D: TRBD1
DNA: TGTGCCTGGAGGATACCGGGACAGGTGGCAACTAATGAAAAACTGTTTTTT
CDR3: CAWRIPGQVATNEKLFF

J: TRBJ1-1
V: TRBV30
size: NA
D: TRBD1
DNA: TGTGCCTGGAGGGGAATCCAGGGGGCGGTAGCTTTCTTT
CDR3: CAWRGIQGAVAFF

J: TRBJ2-1
V: TRBV27
size: NA
D: NA
DNA: TGTGCCAGTGCAGGGGGGACCTACAATGAGCAGTTCTTC
CDR3: CASAGGTYNEQFF

J: TRBJ2-3
V: TRBV7-8
size: few
D: TRBD2
DNA: TGTGCCAGCAGCACCGGACTAGCGGGGGATACGCAGTATTTT
CDR3: CASSTGLAGDTQYF

J: TRBJ1-2
V: TRBV30
size: NA
D: TRBD1
DNA: TGTGCCTCCGAACCCGACAGGGGCTATGGCTACACCTTC
CDR3: CASEPDRGYGYTF

J: TRBJ1-1
V: TRBV7-9
size: NA
D: NA
DNA: TGTGCCAGCAGCCTGGGGCGACAGGTCGTGAACACTGAAGCTTTCTTT
CDR3: CASSLGRQVVNTEAFF

J: TRBJ1-2
V: TRBV5-4
size: NA
D: NA
DNA: TGTGCCAGCAGCAAACAGGCCGAAGACTATGGCTACACCTTC
CDR3: CASSKQAEDYGYTF

J: TRBJ2-2
V: TRBV10-1
size: NA
D: NA
DNA: TGCGCCAGCAGTGAGTCGACACCGAACACCGGGGAGCTGTTTTTT
CDR3: CASSESTPNTGELFF

J: TRBJ2-2
V: TRBV30
size: NA
D: NA
DNA: TGTGCCTGGAGTGTAGTCCGGGGGTCCTACACCGGGGAGCTGTTTTTT
CDR3: CAWSVVRGSYTGELFF

J: TRBJ1-2
V: TRBV6-1
size: NA
D: TRBD1
DNA: TGTGCCAGCAGTGAATATATGTGGGGACAGGGGGTGACAGGCTATGGCTACACCTTC
CDR3: CASSEYMWGQGVTGYGYTF

J: TRBJ1-5
V: TRBV10-2
size: NA
D: NA
DNA: TGCGCCAGCCGACCAAATCAACGGGGTGAGCCCCAGCATTTT
CDR3: CASRPNQRGEPQHF

J: TRBJ2-7
V: TRBV6-5
size: NA
D: TRBD1
DNA: TGTGCCAGCAGTTATCGGACAGGGGGGTACGAGCAGTACTTC
CDR3: CASSYRTGGYEQYF

J: TRBJ2-3
V: TRBV19
size: NA
D: NA
DNA: TGTGCCAGGCCTCCTCGGTGCACAGATACGCAGTATTTT
CDR3: CARPPRCTDTQYF

J: TRBJ1-1
V: TRBV4-1
size: NA
D: NA
DNA: TGCGCCAGCAGCCAAGGGACATTAGCTTTCTTT
CDR3: CASSQGTLAFF

J: TRBJ1-5
V: TRBV19
size: NA
D: NA
DNA: TGTGCCAGTAGTATACAGGGGCTTCAGCATTTT
CDR3: CASSIQGLQHF

J: TRBJ2-4
V: TRBV19
size: NA
D: TRBD1
DNA: TGTGCCAGTAGACCCCGGGACAGCTTAGCCAAAAACATTCAGTACTTC
CDR3: CASRPRDSLAKNIQYF

J: TRBJ1-1
V: TRBV6-4
size: NA
D: NA
DNA: TGTGCCAGCAGGGCCCCGGGGGAGGGCACTGAAGCTTTCTTT
CDR3: CASRAPGEGTEAFF

J: TRBJ1-5
V: TRBV28
size: NA
D: NA
DNA: TGTGCCAGCACCCAAAATCGGCAGCCCCAGCATTTT
CDR3: CASTQNRQPQHF

J: TRBJ1-2
V: TRBV5-6
size: NA
D: NA
DNA: TGTGCCAGCAGCTTGGTTCAGGGGCCCTATGGCTACACCTTC
CDR3: CASSLVQGPYGYTF

J: TRBJ1-5
V: TRBV2
size: NA
D: NA
DNA: TGTGCCAGCAGTGCAGGGCTTAATCAGCCCCAGCATTTT
CDR3: CASSAGLNQPQHF

J: TRBJ1-4
V: TRBV5-4
size: NA
D: NA
DNA: TGTGCCAGCAGCTTGGCCGGTCCAACTAATGAAAAACTGTTTTTT
CDR3: CASSLAGPTNEKLFF

J: TRBJ2-1
V: TRBV19
size: NA
D: TRBD1
DNA: TGTGCCAGTACCCTCGGGACAGGGAGGTTCGAGGGGCAGTTCTTC
CDR3: CASTLGTGRFEGQFF

J: TRBJ1-1
V: TRBV27
size: NA
D: NA
DNA: TGTGCCAGCCGTCTGGGGCAGATGAACACTGAAGCTTTCTTT
CDR3: CASRLGQMNTEAFF

J: TRBJ1-6
V: TRBV7-3
size: NA
D: TRBD1
DNA: TGTGCCAGCAGCCCCGGGACAGATTCACCCCTCCACTTT
CDR3: CASSPGTDSPLHF

J: TRBJ1-2
V: TRBV6-5
size: NA
D: NA
DNA: TGTGCCACCTCCGGGACTGCGAACTATGGCTACACCTTC
CDR3: CATSGTANYGYTF

J: TRBJ1-1
V: TRBV5-1
size: NA
D: NA
DNA: TGCGCCAGCAGCAAAGACAGCCTGAACACTGAAGCTTTCTTT
CDR3: CASSKDSLNTEAFF

J: TRBJ2-3
V: TRBV19
size: NA
D: TRBD2
DNA: TGTGCCAGTAGTGTCCTAGCGGGGGGCACAGATACGCAGTATTTT
CDR3: CASSVLAGGTDTQYF

J: TRBJ1-2
V: TRBV2
size: NA
D: TRBD1
DNA: TGTGCCAGCAGCGGGACAGAACCTAACTATGGCTACACCTTC
CDR3: CASSGTEPNYGYTF

J: TRBJ1-2
V: TRBV9
size: NA
D: TRBD1
DNA: TGTGCCAGCAGCCCCCGGGACAGGGGGCCCTATGGCTACACCTTC
CDR3: CASSPRDRGPYGYTF

J: TRBJ1-5
V: TRBV19
size: NA
D: NA
DNA: TGTGCCAGTACCGTGACGGGGGGGCTAAGCAATCAGCCCCAGCATTTT
CDR3: CASTVTGGLSNQPQHF